The clone carrying this TCR beta chain has a single count. This specimen belongs to a study of blood T cell repertoires in COVID-19. Study details: T cells, B-cell-depleted T cells, or PBMCs supplied cDNA or gDNA.

With V trimmed by 3 bases and J by 0 bases, 8 bases remained unmatched. Germline V lookup: CDR1 SNHLY, CDR2 FYNNEI. The length of the CDR3 is 18 residues. In the authors' workflow: Quantification of nucleated cells was approximated via reference gene primer amplification. The assay was immunoSEQ multiplex PCR, and TCRdb's table has in-frame clones only and misses some. The V and J calls and clone size are taken from that table; D and trimming were inferred from the DNA. The table shows 250,000 to 350,000 clones, with about four fifths occurring only once. The Seattle patients, enrolled during active infection, were followed longitudinally.

The gene calls are TRBV2 and TRBJ1-4; TRBD1 matches 9 bases. This clonotype originated in a human donor with COVID-19, enrolled during active disease. The donor label of this sample is uncertain. Sequencing was done on a sample of peripheral blood. The DNA for the CDR3 is TGTGCCAGCAGTGAGAGGGGGACAGGGTTTGCAACTAATGAAAAACTGTTTTTT. Translating gives CASSERGTGFATNEKLFF.